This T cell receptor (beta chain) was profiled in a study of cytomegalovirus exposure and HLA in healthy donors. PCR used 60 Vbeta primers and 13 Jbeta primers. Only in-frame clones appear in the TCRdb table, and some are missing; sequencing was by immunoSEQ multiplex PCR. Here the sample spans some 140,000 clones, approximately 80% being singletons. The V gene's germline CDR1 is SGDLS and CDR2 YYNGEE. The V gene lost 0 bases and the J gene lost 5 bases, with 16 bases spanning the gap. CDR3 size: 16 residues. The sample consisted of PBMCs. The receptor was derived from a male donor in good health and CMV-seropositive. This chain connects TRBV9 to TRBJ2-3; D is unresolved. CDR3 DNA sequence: TGTGCCAGCAGCGTAGCTTCCCTATTCACGGGAGATACGCAGTATTTT. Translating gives CASSVASLFTGDTQYF.